The present TCR beta chain was sequenced within a study of control samples from healthy donors and cancer patients. Germline trimming cut 8 bases from V and 8 bases from J; bases unmatched to any gene: 7. This CDR3 contains 14 residues. Per the germline V gene, CDR1 is SGHAT and CDR2 is FQNNGV. Clones were sequenced by immunoSEQ multiplex PCR, and TCRdb holds only the in-frame ones, with some missing. The sample lists 150,000 to 200,000 clones; around 92% were seen once. This TCR was recovered from a woman in her twenties or thirties in good health. The chain joins TRBV11-2 to TRBJ2-1; 12 bases fit TRBD1. The sequenced sample was blood. In nucleotides, the CDR3 is TGTGCCAGCGACCCGGGACAGGGGGCGGATGAGCAGTTCTTC. Its translation: CASDPGQGADEQFF. Filled out from reference TRBV11-2 and TRBJ2-1, the complete variable domain reads EAGVAQSPRYKIIEKRQSVAFWCNPISGHATLYWYQQILGQGPKLLIQFQNNGVVDDSQLPKDRFSAERLKGVDSTLKIQPAKLEDSAVYLCASDPGQGADEQFFGPGTRLTVL.